Listed here is a single T cell receptor (beta chain). Its antigen is as yet unknown. The V segment lost 7 bases and the J segment 3 bases; nucleotides outside the gene matches: 5. Germline V CDR1 and CDR2: LNHDA, SQIVND (reference sequence). CDR3 length equals 14 residues. Template material for TCR beta VDJ and CDR3 profiling consisted of genomic DNA. TCRdb re-called the reads through MiXCR, storing one row per CDR3 protein. The repertoire includes roughly 150,000 distinct CDR3 sequences, 35% to 55% of them detected once, and under 1.2% sits in the top ten. This entry belongs to a study of CD8+CD57+ T cells in acquired aplastic anemia. Study context: DNA per sorted CD4+ or CD8+ sample ranged about 0.19 to 30 ug, averaging around 3.1 ug. Study-wide findings and caveats: CD8+ Simpson's diversity showed no significant patient-control difference.

Sequenced sample: sorted CD4+, CD8+, or CD8+CD57+ T cells (not recorded which) from PBMCs. The rearrangement uses TRBV19 and TRBJ2-3; TRBD2 matches at 9 bases. This receptor was taken from a human donor in good health. In DNA, the CDR3 is TGTGCCAGTACCGCGGGGGGGGAGACAGATACGCAGTATTTT. Its translation is CASTAGGETDTQYF.